These T cell receptor beta chains were read from a single sample in a study of T cell repertoires and leukemia-associated antigens. The antigens for these receptors are not known. TCRdb analysed the 5' RACE reads with MiXCR anew, one entry per CDR3 protein. The data contain 8,000 to 10,000 distinct CDR3 sequences, roughly 40% of them seen just once; the ten biggest clones take up around 57%. The specimen sequenced was CD3+ T cells sorted from blood and cultured. All receptors come from a female donor in good health. The CDR3 runs from the conserved cysteine through the conserved F or W. Not all rows give a size; the values are once, few, many and, for expanded clones, a class.

j_call,clone_size,v_call,cdr3_aa
TRBJ2-1,few,TRBV11-2,CASSPVAGSYNEQFF
TRBJ1-2,few,TRBV12-3/TRBV12-4,CASSLSGTGGYGYTF
TRBJ2-7,-,TRBV20-1,CSAGQAYEQYF
TRBJ1-2,few,TRBV5-1,CASSLEEAAPYGYTF
TRBJ2-7,medium-sized,TRBV20-1,CSAYRGAYYEQYF
TRBJ2-5,-,TRBV6-1,CASSGLRGRAETQYF
TRBJ1-3,-,TRBV12-3/TRBV12-4,CASSPQGAWTTNTIYF
TRBJ2-1,once,TRBV27,CASSFLRLLAYNEQSF
TRBJ2-1,many,TRBV4-2,CASSLGQGEANEQFF
TRBJ1-1,medium-sized,TRBV20-1,CSARGTENTEAFF
TRBJ2-1,few,TRBV12-3/TRBV12-4,CASSLSGGEGNEQFF
TRBJ2-7,many,TRBV7-9,CASSLEAVSHEQYF
TRBJ2-1,-,TRBV12-3/TRBV12-4,CASRLAGGLTNEQFF
TRBJ2-1,-,TRBV7-2,CASSSAGPYNEQFF
TRBJ2-3,few,TRBV5-1,CASSRDVLDTQYF
TRBJ1-2,-,TRBV3-1,CASSPQRVGGYTF
TRBJ1-5,-,TRBV7-3,CASSWGRGGMDYQPQHF
TRBJ1-2,-,TRBV4-1,CASSQKTSSYGYTF
TRBJ2-2,-,TRBV29-1,CGVKGLAGVTGELFF
TRBJ2-1,few,TRBV10-3,CAISGTQNEQFF
TRBJ2-7,-,TRBV11-2,CTSSLALAGVHEQYF
TRBJ1-1,many,TRBV20-1,CSATPIDRNTEAFF
TRBJ1-2,few,TRBV7-9,CASSLASSMRGYTF
TRBJ2-7,-,TRBV3-1,CASGRTPLLAEREYPLEQYF
TRBJ2-3,few,TRBV29-1,CSAAGTLRVDTQYF
TRBJ1-2,-,TRBV12-3/TRBV12-4,CASSLRDRERGYTF
TRBJ2-1,many,TRBV7-2,CASSLGWEQFF
TRBJ1-1,-,TRBV12-3/TRBV12-4,CASSFARDYTEAFF
TRBJ2-2,many,TRBV5-5,CASSTGQGAHTGELFF
TRBJ1-1,medium-sized,TRBV7-9,CASSLKGGGRNTEAFF
TRBJ1-5,-,TRBV9,CASSGGGENQPQHF
TRBJ2-7,many,TRBV7-9,CASSLGSGRDSYEQYF
TRBJ2-2,few,TRBV20-1,CSASVAGTNTGELFF
TRBJ2-5,few,TRBV6-1,CASSGQGKETQYF
TRBJ2-5,-,TRBV7-2,CASSPGGQYQETQYF
TRBJ1-1,-,TRBV5-1,CASSLPGSPEAFF
TRBJ2-2,once,TRBV24-1,CATSPTRDTGELFF
TRBJ2-5,many,TRBV5-6,CASSLTSGEGVETQYF
TRBJ2-1,-,TRBV5-4,CASSSGLVGFRLF
TRBJ1-1,-,TRBV25-1,CASSEFGQSAFF
TRBJ2-1,-,TRBV7-2,CACGSQHNSYNEQFF
TRBJ1-1,-,TRBV4-1,CVGSQVPWPYDSEAFF
TRBJ2-3,-,TRBV20-1,CSARDIRGADTQYF
TRBJ2-5,many,TRBV28,CASSFGSLQETQYF
TRBJ2-1,-,TRBV7-2,CASSLDSGGTYNEQFF
TRBJ2-1,medium-sized,TRBV20-1,CSAESLAGELNEQFF
TRBJ2-5,-,TRBV7-8,CASSFVGSRETQYF
TRBJ2-2,-,TRBV5-5,CASSSGQGYLNTGELFF
TRBJ2-1,few,TRBV24-1,CATSGNLAGVLGEQFF
TRBJ2-5,-,TRBV12-3/TRBV12-4,CASSPGRETQYF
TRBJ2-2,-,TRBV28,CASEGLADGELFF
TRBJ2-7,many,TRBV12-5,CASGSPGRQGEQYF
TRBJ1-1,-,TRBV30,CAWIGRRGSTEAFF
TRBJ2-4,-,TRBV6-5,CASGRGEGASIQYF